This T cell receptor beta chain was retrieved from a study of PD-1 blockade in classical Hodgkin lymphoma. Generated by immunoSEQ multiplex PCR, the TCRdb table keeps only in-frame clones and is missing some. This sample has approximately 93,000 clones, with around 80% found just once. Indicated time point: cycle 4 day 1 (C4D1), after less than 7 weeks of nivolumab. Autologous stem cell transplantation was followed by relapse in every patient, and brentuximab vedotin exposure varied. CDR3 length: 16 residues. The V gene end was trimmed by 4 bases and the J gene end by 2 bases; junction bases not matched to a gene: 5. Germline V gene data show CDR1 as SGHVS and CDR2 as FNYEAQ. This clone came up once.

Sequencing was performed on peripheral blood mononuclear cells (PBMCs), taken before the fourth cycle of nivolumab. This receptor was taken from a human donor with classical Hodgkin lymphoma. The chain uses TRBV7-6 and TRBJ2-3; 11 bases line up with TRBD2. CDR3 sequence (DNA): TGTGCCAGCAGCTCGGCGACTAGCGGGACCACAGATACGCAGTATTTT. It codes for CASSSATSGTTDTQYF.